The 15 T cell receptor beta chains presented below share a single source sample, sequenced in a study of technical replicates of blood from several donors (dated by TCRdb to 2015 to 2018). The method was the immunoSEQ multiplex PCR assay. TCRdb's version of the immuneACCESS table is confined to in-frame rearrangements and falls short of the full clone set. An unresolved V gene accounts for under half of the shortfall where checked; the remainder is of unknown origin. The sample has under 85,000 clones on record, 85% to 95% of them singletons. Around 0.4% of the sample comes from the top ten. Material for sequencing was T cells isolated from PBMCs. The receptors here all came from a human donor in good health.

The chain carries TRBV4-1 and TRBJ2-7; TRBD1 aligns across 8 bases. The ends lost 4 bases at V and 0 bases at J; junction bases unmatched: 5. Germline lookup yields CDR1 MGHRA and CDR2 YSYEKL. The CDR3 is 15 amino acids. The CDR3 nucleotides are TGCGCCAGCAGCCTTCGGGACAGGTACTCCTACGAGCAGTACTTC. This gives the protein CASSLRDRYSYEQYF.

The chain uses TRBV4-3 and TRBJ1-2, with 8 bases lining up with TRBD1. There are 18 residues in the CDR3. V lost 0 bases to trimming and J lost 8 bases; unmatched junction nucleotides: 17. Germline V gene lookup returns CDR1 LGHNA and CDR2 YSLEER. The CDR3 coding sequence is TGCGCCAGCAGCCAAGAAGTGGGGAGGGGACAGGCTACGCGAGGCTACACCTTC. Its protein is CASSQEVGRGQATRGYTF.

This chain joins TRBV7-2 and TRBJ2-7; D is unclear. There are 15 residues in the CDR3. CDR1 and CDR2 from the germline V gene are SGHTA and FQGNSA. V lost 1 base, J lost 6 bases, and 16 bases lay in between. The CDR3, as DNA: TGTGCCAGCAGCTTAGTTCCTGCGTCCTCAATCGAGCAGTACTTC. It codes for CASSLVPASSIEQYF.

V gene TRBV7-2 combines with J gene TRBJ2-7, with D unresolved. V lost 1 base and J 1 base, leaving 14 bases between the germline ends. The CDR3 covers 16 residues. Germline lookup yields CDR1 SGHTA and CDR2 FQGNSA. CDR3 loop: CASSLDELSASYEQYF. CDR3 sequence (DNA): TGTGCCAGCAGCTTAGATGAGCTATCCGCTTCCTACGAGCAGTACTTC.

The CDR3 nucleotides are TGTGCCAGCAGCCAAATCGGGGATGAGCAGTTCTTC. Translating gives CASSQIGDEQFF. The chain is built from TRBV7-9 and TRBJ2-1; possible D gene TRBD2, 5 bases. Per the germline V gene, CDR1 is SEHNR and CDR2 is FQNEAQ (reference sequence). There are 12 residues in the CDR3. The germline V and J ends were trimmed by 5 bases and 8 bases, with 10 bases remaining between them.

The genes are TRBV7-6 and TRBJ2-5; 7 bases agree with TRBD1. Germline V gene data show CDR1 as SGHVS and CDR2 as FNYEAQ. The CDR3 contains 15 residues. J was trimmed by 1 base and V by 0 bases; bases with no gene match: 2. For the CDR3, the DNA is TGTGCCAGCAGCTTAGCACAGGGGTTCCAAGAGACCCAGTACTTC. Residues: CASSLAQGFQETQYF.

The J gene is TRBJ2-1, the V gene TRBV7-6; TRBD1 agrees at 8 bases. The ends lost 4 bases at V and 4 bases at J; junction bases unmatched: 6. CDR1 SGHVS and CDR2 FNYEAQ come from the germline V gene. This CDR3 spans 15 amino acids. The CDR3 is CASSSGQGRYNEQFF. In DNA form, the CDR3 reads TGTGCCAGCAGCTCTGGACAGGGCCGTTACAATGAGCAGTTCTTC.

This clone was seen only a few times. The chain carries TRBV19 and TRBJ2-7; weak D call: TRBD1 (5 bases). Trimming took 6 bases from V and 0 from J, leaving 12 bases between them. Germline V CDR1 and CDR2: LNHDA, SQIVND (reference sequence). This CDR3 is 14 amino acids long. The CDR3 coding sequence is TGTGCCAGTAGACAGGCAGGATACTCCTACGAGCAGTACTTC. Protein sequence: CASRQAGYSYEQYF. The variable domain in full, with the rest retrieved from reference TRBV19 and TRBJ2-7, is DGGITQSPKYLFRKEGQNVTLSCEQNLNHDAMYWYRQDPGQGLRLIYYSQIVNDFQKGDIAEGYSVSREKKESFPLTVTSAQKNPTAFYLCASRQAGYSYEQYFGPGTRLTVT.

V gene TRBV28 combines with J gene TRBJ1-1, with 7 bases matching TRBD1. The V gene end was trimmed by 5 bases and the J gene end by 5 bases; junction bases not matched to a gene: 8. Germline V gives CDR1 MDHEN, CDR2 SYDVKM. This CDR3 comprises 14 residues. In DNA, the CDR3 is TGTGCCAGCAGTGAAATAGACAGGGAAACTGAAGCTTTCTTT. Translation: CASSEIDRETEAFF.

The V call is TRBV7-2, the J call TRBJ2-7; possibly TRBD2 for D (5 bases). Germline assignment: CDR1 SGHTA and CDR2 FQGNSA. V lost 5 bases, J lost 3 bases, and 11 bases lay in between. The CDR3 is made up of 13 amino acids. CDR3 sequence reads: CASSSARVYEQYF. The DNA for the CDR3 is TGTGCCAGCAGCAGCGCGAGGGTCTACGAGCAGTACTTC.

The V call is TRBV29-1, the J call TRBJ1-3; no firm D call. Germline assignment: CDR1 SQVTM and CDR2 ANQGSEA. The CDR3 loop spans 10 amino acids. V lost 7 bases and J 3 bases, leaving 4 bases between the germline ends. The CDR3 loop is CSAVGNTIYF. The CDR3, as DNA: TGCAGCGCAGTTGGAAACACCATATATTTT.

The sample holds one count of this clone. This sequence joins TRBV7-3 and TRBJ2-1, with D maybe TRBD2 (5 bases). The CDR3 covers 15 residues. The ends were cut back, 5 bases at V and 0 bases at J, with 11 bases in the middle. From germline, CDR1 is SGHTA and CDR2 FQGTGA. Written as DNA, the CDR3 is TGTGCCAGCAGCCCTCGAGGGAGCTCCTACAATGAGCAGTTCTTC. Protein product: CASSPRGSSYNEQFF. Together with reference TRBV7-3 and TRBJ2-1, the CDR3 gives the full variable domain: GAGVSQTPSNKVTEKGKYVELRCDPISGHTALYWYRQSLGQGPEFLIYFQGTGAADDSGLPNDRFFAVRPEGSVSTLKIQRTERGDSAVYLCASSPRGSSYNEQFFGPGTRLTVL.

CDR3 region: CASSEIRGDYEQYF. CDR3 coding DNA: TGTGCCAGCAGTGAAATCCGGGGGGACTACGAGCAGTACTTC. The chain employs TRBV6-1 and TRBJ2-7; 7 nucleotides match TRBD2. CDR1 is MNHNS, CDR2 SASEGT, per germline. This CDR3 region has 14 residues. Trimming cost V 2 bases and J 3 bases; bases outside gene matches: 4.

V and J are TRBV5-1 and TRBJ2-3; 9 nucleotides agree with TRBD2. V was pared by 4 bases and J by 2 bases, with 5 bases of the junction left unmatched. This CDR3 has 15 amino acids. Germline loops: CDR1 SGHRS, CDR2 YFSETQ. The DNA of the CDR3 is TGCGCCAGCAGCACGACTAGCGGCCCCACAGATACGCAGTATTTT. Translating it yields CASSTTSGPTDTQYF.

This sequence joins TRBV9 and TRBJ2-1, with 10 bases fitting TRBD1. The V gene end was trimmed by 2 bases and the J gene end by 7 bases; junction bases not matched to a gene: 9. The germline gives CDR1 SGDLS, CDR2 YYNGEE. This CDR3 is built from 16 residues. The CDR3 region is CASSVSGQGVRNEQFF. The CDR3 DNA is TGTGCCAGCAGCGTTTCCGGACAGGGGGTCAGGAATGAGCAGTTCTTC.